What follows are 22 T cell receptor beta chains derived from one specimen sequenced in a study of T cells in Graves' hyperthyroidism and ophthalmopathy. RNA transcripts provided the source from which TCR beta CDR3 regions were amplified. HTBI primers were employed in a first-round RT-PCR of the TCR CDR3. One entry per CDR3 protein, called by TCRdb with MiXCR from the multiplex PCR reads. Seen here are fewer than 850,000 distinct CDR3 sequences, roughly a sixth observed once, and the top ten hold around 16%. The sequenced material came from blood. These receptors all come from a man aged 50-60 years with Graves' hyperthyroidism.

The J gene is TRBJ2-1, the V gene TRBV28; weak D call: TRBD2 (6 bases). Between the trimmed V and J ends, which lost 5 bases and 7 bases, there was a span of 15 bases. Germline CDR1 and CDR2: MDHEN and SYDVKM. The CDR3 runs 14 residues. The CDR3 here is CASSVPMGGNEQFF. For the CDR3, the DNA is TGTGCCAGCAGTGTCCCAATGGGGGGAAATGAGCAGTTCTTC.

This clonotype was seen more than once but under ten times. The CDR3 DNA is TGTGCCAGCAGTTTAGTTCTGAGCTCTGGAAACACCATATATTTT. Translating it yields CASSLVLSSGNTIYF. The genes are TRBV28 and TRBJ1-3, with no clear D. CDR1 is MDHEN and CDR2 is SYDVKM in the germline V gene. The CDR3 contains 15 residues. V gave up 2 bases and J gave up 0 bases, with 8 bases separating them.

This clonotype was seen many times. The rearrangement links TRBV6-1 to TRBJ2-5, with D possibly called TRBD1 or TRBD2 (6 bases each). The CDR3 is 16 amino acids. Germline CDR1 is MNHNS and CDR2 is SASEGT. With 2 bases removed from V and 1 base from J, the gap between germline ends came to 14 bases. CDR3 bases: TGTGCCAGCAGTGAAATGGGGGGCAGTCTCCAAGAGACCCAGTACTTC. Its protein is CASSEMGGSLQETQYF.

This clonotype was seen only a few times. V is TRBV5-1 and J is TRBJ2-7; D remains ambiguous. The CDR3 runs 14 residues. Trimming shortened V by 4 bases and J by 0 bases, and 11 bases separated the two germline ends. Germline V CDR1 and CDR2: SGHRS, YFSETQ. The CDR3 spells CASSPEALSYEQYF. As DNA, the CDR3 is TGCGCCAGCAGCCCAGAGGCACTCTCCTACGAGCAGTACTTC. The full variable domain, completed using reference TRBV5-1 and TRBJ2-7, is KAGVTQTPRYLIKTRGQQVTLSCSPISGHRSVSWYQQTPGQGLQFLFEYFSETQRNKGNFPGRFSGRQFSNSRSEMNVSTLELGDSALYLCASSPEALSYEQYFGPGTRLTVT.

CDR3 sequence reads: CASSQFGSRASEQYF. Here the CDR3 DNA reads TGCGCCAGCAGCCAATTCGGCAGTAGGGCGAGCGAGCAGTACTTC. The chain has TRBV4-3 and TRBJ2-7; D is uncertain. Trimming left V 2 bases short and J 6 bases short, with 17 bases between. CDR1 is LGHNA and CDR2 is YSLEER in the germline V gene. The CDR3 is 15 amino acids.

Note on this clonotype: This could be a read error, since a much larger clone is one nucleotide away. The V and J genes are TRBV7-3 and TRBJ1-2, with TRBD1 matching over 9 bases. Germline V lookup: CDR1 SGHTA, CDR2 FQGTGA. The CDR3 spans 14 residues. CDR3 loop: CPSRSGTGTYGYTF. CDR3 nucleotide sequence: TGTCCCAGCAGATCCGGGACAGGGACCTATGGCTACACCTTC.

This clonotype came up many times. The CDR3 sequence is CASIIGTSSGEQYF. Here the CDR3 DNA reads TGTGCCAGCATTATTGGGACTAGCAGCGGCGAGCAGTACTTC. The chain has TRBV2 and TRBJ2-7; 9 bases are shared with TRBD2. CDR3 length: 14 amino acids. CDR1 SNHLY and CDR2 FYNNEI come from the germline V gene. The V and J ends lost 7 bases and 6 bases, in that order; junction bases with no gene match: 10.

This clonotype was detected ten times or more. This chain connects TRBV27 to TRBJ2-3; D gene ambiguous. The length of the CDR3 is 14 residues. Germline assignment: CDR1 MNHEY and CDR2 SMNVEV (reference sequence). Between the trimmed V and J ends, which lost 8 bases and 0 bases, there was a span of 12 bases. The DNA for the CDR3 is TGTGCCAGCGGCCGTCAGATTAGCACAGATACGCAGTATTTT. Translation gives CASGRQISTDTQYF.

This clonotype was detected ten times or more. This chain uses TRBV12-3 or TRBV12-4 with TRBJ2-7; 7 nucleotides align to TRBD1. CDR3 size: 12 residues. J gave up 6 bases and V 4 bases, and 3 bases lay outside the gene matches. The CDR3 sequence is CASSWDSSEQYF. CDR3 sequence (DNA): TGTGCCAGCAGTTGGGACAGTAGCGAGCAGTACTTC.

CDR3 sequence (DNA): TGTGCCAGCAGTTACGGGATAGCGGGGGGCACAGATACGCAGTATTTT. Residues: CASSYGIAGGTDTQYF. The chain combines TRBV6-5 with TRBJ2-3, with TRBD2 identical over 9 bases. In germline, CDR1 is MNHEY, CDR2 SVGAGI. The junction had 4 bases not matched to a gene; V was cut back by 2 bases and J by 1 base. The CDR3 is made up of 16 amino acids.

The V gene is TRBV4-2, the J gene TRBJ2-5; D uncertain. The CDR3 totals 14 residues. Germline V lookup: CDR1 LGHNA, CDR2 YNFKEQ. V lost 1 base and J lost 3, with 9 bases in between. CDR3 DNA sequence: TGTGCCAGCAGCCAAGGAATGGGCGAAGAGACCCAGTACTTC. Translation: CASSQGMGEETQYF.

Comment on this clonotype: One end of the junction does not line up with germline, which may come from a read error. This chain uses TRBV27 with TRBJ2-1; 10 nucleotides align to TRBD2. The CDR3 consists of 19 residues. Germline CDR1 and CDR2: MNHEY and SMNVEV (reference sequence). CDR3 residues: CPSSLYSRLAGPSYNEQFF. CDR3 nucleotides: TGTCCCAGCAGTTTATACTCGAGACTAGCGGGTCCCTCCTACAATGAGCAGTTCTTC.

This clonotype was seen repeatedly, ten times or more. Here the CDR3 reads CASSLVYRGRYEQYF. The CDR3 DNA is TGTGCCAGCAGCTTAGTATACAGGGGACGCTACGAGCAGTACTTC. The rearrangement uses TRBV11-2 and TRBJ2-7; 7 bases map to TRBD1. The CDR3 length is 15 residues. Germline V lookup: CDR1 SGHAT, CDR2 FQNNGV. J was trimmed by 3 bases and V by 1 base; bases with no gene match: 6.

In this sample, this clonotype turned up many times. V is TRBV11-2 and J is TRBJ2-7; tentative D call: TRBD1 (6 bases). The CDR3 is 13 residues long. Per germline, CDR1 SGHAT and CDR2 FQNNGV. V lost 5 bases and J lost 2, with 10 bases in between. CDR3 bases: TGTGCCAGCAGCCACTGGACAGCCTACGAGCAGTACTTC. This codes for CASSHWTAYEQYF.

This clonotype was detected many times. The chain recombines TRBV18 with TRBJ2-5; possibly TRBD2 for D (6 bases). CDR3 length equals 16 residues. V was pared by 0 bases and J by 5 bases, with 16 bases between. CDR1 is KGHSH and CDR2 is LQKENI in the germline V gene. CDR3 coding DNA: TGTGCCAGCTCACCACCTACGGGAGTGGGTGATGAGACCCAGTACTTC. This sequence encodes CASSPPTGVGDETQYF.

The table lists this clonotype with many counts. This sequence joins TRBV6-1 and TRBJ1-6; the match to TRBD1 covers 8 bases. This CDR3 contains 16 residues. Looked up from germline, CDR1 is MNHNS and CDR2 is SASEGT. The V and J ends lost 5 bases and 7 bases, in that order; junction bases with no gene match: 10. DNA of the CDR3: TGTGCCAGCAGTTACCCTAGGGACAGGACAAATTCACCCCTCCACTTT. Encoded protein: CASSYPRDRTNSPLHF.

V and J are TRBV6-1 and TRBJ2-2, with D unclear. The V end was cut by 7 bases, the J end by 4 bases, with 10 bases between. The CDR3 runs 13 residues. Per germline, CDR1 MNHNS and CDR2 SASEGT. The CDR3 is CASTRTGTGELFF. DNA of the CDR3: TGTGCCAGCACCCGGACGGGCACCGGGGAGCTGTTTTTT.

The chain is built from TRBV5-1 and TRBJ2-5, with 7 bases matching TRBD2. Germline V gives CDR1 SGHRS, CDR2 YFSETQ. V lost 6 bases and J lost 0; bases outside the gene matches: 5. CDR3 length: 14 residues. CDR3 loop: CASMQAGYQETQYF. In DNA, the CDR3 is TGCGCCAGCATGCAAGCGGGATACCAAGAGACCCAGTACTTC.

The chain recombines TRBV20-1 with TRBJ2-3, with 13 bases that match TRBD2. CDR3 size: 17 residues. The trim removed 5 bases at V and 1 base at J, leaving 9 bases unmatched. CDR1 and CDR2 from the germline V gene are DFQATT and SNEGSKA (reference sequence). Here the CDR3 reads CSAEDRTSGSGTDTQYF. CDR3 nucleotide sequence: TGCAGTGCTGAAGATAGGACTAGCGGGAGTGGCACAGATACGCAGTATTTT.

This chain connects TRBV7-6 to TRBJ1-5; TRBD1 matches at 7 bases. The V gene's germline CDR1 is SGHVS and CDR2 FNYEAQ. Trimming at V came to 5 bases and at J to 4 bases, leaving 5 bases not matched to a gene. This CDR3 has 14 residues. In nucleotides, the CDR3 is TGTGCCAGCAGCAGATCCAGGGGGAATCAGCCCCAGCATTTT. This gives the protein CASSRSRGNQPQHF.

This clonotype was recorded at least ten times. The genes are TRBV28 and TRBJ1-1; D perhaps matches TRBD1 (5 bases). The CDR3 runs to 15 residues. V shed 9 bases and J shed 3 bases, with 20 bases lying between them. CDR1 and CDR2 (germline): MDHEN, SYDVKM. The CDR3 DNA is TGTGCCAGTTGGTCTCAGGGTTGGAAAGACACTGAAGCTTTCTTT. Translation gives CASWSQGWKDTEAFF.

Notes on this clonotype: With a much larger clone just one base away, this may be a read error. V usage is TRBV3-1 and J usage is TRBJ2-7; perhaps TRBD1 as D (6 bases). This CDR3 is built from 13 residues. Germline CDR1 is LGHDT and CDR2 is YNNKEL (reference sequence). The CDR3 region is CASNPRGSYDQYF. CDR3 DNA: TGTGCCAGCAACCCCAGGGGTTCCTACGATCAGTACTTC.